This T cell receptor beta chain appears in the sequencing data of a study of spatial heterogeneity in lung cancer. For the study at large: On average, each unique TCR and UMI combination appeared more than ten times in raw reads.

TCRdb re-analysed the 5' RACE reads in MiXCR, keeping a single row per CDR3 protein. Here the sample spans over 50,000 distinct CDR3 sequences, roughly 6.4% being singletons. This clonotype was recorded many times. The CDR3 runs 17 residues. CDR1 is SNHLY and CDR2 is FYNNEI in the germline V gene. Trimming shortened V by 6 bases and J by 0 bases, and 18 bases separated the two germline ends. Time point described: sample taken at primary tumor resection. Whole RNA was taken from tumor, nontumor lung or frozen PBMC; it was then sequenced unsorted. The clonotype originates from a female donor with early-stage non-small cell lung cancer. The chain is built from TRBV2 and TRBJ1-3; no clear D. The specimen comprised PBMCs, sampled at surgery. The CDR3 DNA follows: TGTGCCAGCAGCGGGGTGGCCCTTGGACTCTCTGGAAACACCATATATTTT. This codes for CASSGVALGLSGNTIYF.